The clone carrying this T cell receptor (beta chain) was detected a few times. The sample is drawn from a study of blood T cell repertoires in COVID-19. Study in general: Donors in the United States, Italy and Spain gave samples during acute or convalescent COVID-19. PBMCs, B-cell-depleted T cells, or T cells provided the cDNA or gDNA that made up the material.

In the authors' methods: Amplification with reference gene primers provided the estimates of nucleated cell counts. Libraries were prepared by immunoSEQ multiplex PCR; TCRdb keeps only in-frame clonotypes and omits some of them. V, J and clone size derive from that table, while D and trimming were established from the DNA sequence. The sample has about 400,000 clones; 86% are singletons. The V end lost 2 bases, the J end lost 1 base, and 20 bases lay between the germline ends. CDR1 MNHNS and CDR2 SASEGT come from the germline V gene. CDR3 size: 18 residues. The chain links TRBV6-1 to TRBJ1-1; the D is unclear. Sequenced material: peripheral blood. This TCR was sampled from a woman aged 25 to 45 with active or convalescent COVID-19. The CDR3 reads CASSESGLGRAGNTEAFF. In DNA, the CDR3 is TGTGCCAGCAGTGAATCGGGCCTAGGCCGTGCGGGGAACACTGAAGCTTTCTTT.